Shown below are 14 T cell receptor beta chains from a single sample sequenced in a study of T cell responses to AZD1222 COVID-19 vaccine. Profiled with immunoSEQ multiplex PCR; TCRdb holds only in-frame clones, not every one. The sample holds roughly 120,000 clones, around 85% seen once. Here the sequenced sample was peripheral blood, taken on day 0 of AZD1222 vaccination. The receptors derive from an adult in good health.

This sequence joins TRBV4-1 and TRBJ1-6, with 8 bases aligning to TRBD1. CDR1 and CDR2 from the germline V gene are MGHRA and YSYEKL. The CDR3 has 16 residues. With 4 bases clipped from V and 6 bases from J, the junction kept 8 bases outside the gene matches. The CDR3 DNA follows: TGCGCCAGCAGCCGAGAACAGGGGGTGGGTAATTCACCCCTCCACTTT. It encodes CASSREQGVGNSPLHF.

The genes are TRBV18 and TRBJ2-7; D remains unclear. CDR3 size: 13 residues. CDR1 KGHSH and CDR2 LQKENI come from the germline V gene. V gave up 3 bases and J gave up 5 bases, with 11 bases separating them. CDR3 amino acids: CASSPRFSDEQYF. CDR3 DNA sequence: TGTGCCAGCTCACCTCGCTTCAGTGACGAGCAGTACTTC.

To note about this clone: The germline gene is not matched at one end of the junction; a read error may be the cause. The chain links TRBV29-1 to TRBJ1-1; tentatively, D is TRBD1 (6 bases). Germline V gives CDR1 SQVTM, CDR2 ANQGSEA. The CDR3 totals 14 residues. The CDR3 loop is CSVKETGWSTEAFF. The CDR3 DNA sequence: TGCAGCGTTAAAGAAACAGGGTGGAGTACTGAAGCTTTCTTT. Full variable domain (missing parts from reference TRBV29-1 and TRBJ1-1): SAVISQKPSRDICQRGTSLTIQCQVDSQVTMMFWYRQQPGQSLTLIATANQGSEATYESGFVIDKFPISRPNLTFSTLTVSNMSPEDSSIYLCSVKETGWSTEAFFGQGTRLTVV.

Of note for this clone: In the same sample, other DNA sequences code for this CDR3. This chain connects TRBV28 to TRBJ1-1; no firm D call. Per germline, CDR1 MDHEN and CDR2 SYDVKM. V lost 8 bases and J lost 1, with 5 bases in between. CDR3 length equals 11 residues. The CDR3 DNA sequence: TGTGCCAGCGTAGAGAACACTGAAGCTTTCTTT. Translation gives CASVENTEAFF.

This rearrangement joins TRBV7-6 to TRBJ2-7; TRBD2 matches 9 bases. V gave up 6 bases and J gave up 5 bases; unmatched junction bases: 8. The CDR3 length is 14 residues. Germline V gives CDR1 SGHVS, CDR2 FNYEAQ. CDR3 sequence reads: CASSYSGGGDEQYF. The CDR3 nucleotides read TGTGCCAGCAGTTATAGCGGGGGTGGGGACGAGCAGTACTTC. The variable domain in full, with the rest retrieved from reference TRBV7-6 and TRBJ2-7, is GAGVSQSPRYKVTKRGQDVALRCDPISGHVSLYWYRQALGQGPEFLTYFNYEAQQDKSGLPNDRFSAERPEGSISTLTIQRTEQRDSAMYRCASSYSGGGDEQYFGPGTRLTVT.

The chain uses TRBV9 and TRBJ2-1; D is perhaps TRBD1 or TRBD2 (5 bases each). Germline CDR1 is SGDLS and CDR2 is YYNGEE. The CDR3 consists of 15 residues. Trimming cost V 4 bases and J 5 bases, with 16 bases left between them. The CDR3 loop reads CASSLELGVNNEQFF. CDR3 coding DNA: TGTGCCAGCAGCCTCGAATTGGGGGTTAACAATGAGCAGTTCTTC.

This chain joins TRBV5-1 and TRBJ2-1, with 7 bases aligning to TRBD1. Germline V gene data show CDR1 as SGHRS and CDR2 as YFSETQ. The CDR3 length is 15 residues. V was clipped by 3 bases and J by 6 bases; unmatched bases: 9. DNA for the CDR3: TGCGCCAGCAGCTCACAGGGGAAGGAAGGCAATGAGCAGTTCTTC. Its protein is CASSSQGKEGNEQFF.

This clone came up a few times. The V and J genes are TRBV7-9 and TRBJ1-2; no reliable D call. Trimming pared 3 bases from V and 7 bases from J, leaving 15 bases between. Germline CDR1 reads SEHNR; CDR2 reads FQNEAQ (reference sequence). This CDR3 is built from 14 residues. CDR3: CASSFYSQVSGYTF. CDR3 nucleotides: TGTGCCAGCAGCTTCTACAGCCAGGTCTCTGGCTACACCTTC.

V gene TRBV27 combines with J gene TRBJ1-5; D may be TRBD1 (6 bases). The germline CDR1 and CDR2 sequences are MNHEY and SMNVEV (reference sequence). Trimming took off 6 bases at V and 6 bases at J, with 18 bases between the two ends. CDR3 length equals 15 residues. CDR3 coding DNA: TGTGCCAGCAGAAGACTTCAGGGGCTGGGTCAGCCCCAGCATTTT. As protein: CASRRLQGLGQPQHF.

The genes are TRBV28 and TRBJ1-2; no firm D call. This CDR3 is 15 amino acids long. V was clipped by 3 bases and J by 2 bases, with 13 bases between them. Germline CDR1 is MDHEN and CDR2 is SYDVKM. The chain's CDR3 is CASSFPVGKNYGYTF. The DNA for the CDR3 is TGTGCCAGCAGTTTCCCGGTTGGCAAGAACTATGGCTACACCTTC.

A single count supports this clone. The V gene is TRBV12-5, the J gene TRBJ1-3, with no clear D. V lost 1 base and J 1 base, leaving 8 bases between the germline ends. Per germline, CDR1 LGHNT and CDR2 FRNRAP. The CDR3 sequence is 15 residues long. The CDR3 sequence: CASGLDVGSGNTIYF. CDR3 bases: TGTGCTAGTGGTTTGGATGTAGGGTCTGGAAACACCATATATTTT.

CDR3 DNA sequence: TGTGCCAGCAGTCCCCGGGGACGTCTTGGGGGGCGTCAAGAGACCCAGTACTTC. Translation: CASSPRGRLGGRQETQYF. The rearrangement joins TRBV27 to TRBJ2-5; D possibly uses TRBD1 or TRBD2 (6 bases each). With 5 bases removed from V and 2 bases from J, the gap between germline ends came to 24 bases. The CDR3 extends over 18 amino acids. Germline values: CDR1 MNHEY, CDR2 SMNVEV (reference sequence).

The rearrangement uses TRBV6-4 and TRBJ2-2; D is unresolved. V lost 7 bases and J 4 bases, leaving 10 bases between the germline ends. The CDR3 runs 13 residues. Germline V gene sequence: CDR1 MRHNA, CDR2 SNTAGT. The CDR3 region has the DNA TGTGCCAGCAAGCTTGGGGTCACCGGGGAGCTGTTTTTT. This encodes CASKLGVTGELFF.

This clone was seen a handful of times. V gene TRBV28 combines with J gene TRBJ2-5, with 14 nucleotides matching TRBD2. The CDR3 has 18 residues. J was trimmed by 5 bases and V by 6 bases; bases with no gene match: 14. Germline assignment: CDR1 MDHEN and CDR2 SYDVKM. Here the CDR3 DNA reads TGTGCCAGCAGCCCTAGGAGGACTAGCGGGGGGATAATGGAGACCCAGTACTTC. It codes for CASSPRRTSGGIMETQYF.